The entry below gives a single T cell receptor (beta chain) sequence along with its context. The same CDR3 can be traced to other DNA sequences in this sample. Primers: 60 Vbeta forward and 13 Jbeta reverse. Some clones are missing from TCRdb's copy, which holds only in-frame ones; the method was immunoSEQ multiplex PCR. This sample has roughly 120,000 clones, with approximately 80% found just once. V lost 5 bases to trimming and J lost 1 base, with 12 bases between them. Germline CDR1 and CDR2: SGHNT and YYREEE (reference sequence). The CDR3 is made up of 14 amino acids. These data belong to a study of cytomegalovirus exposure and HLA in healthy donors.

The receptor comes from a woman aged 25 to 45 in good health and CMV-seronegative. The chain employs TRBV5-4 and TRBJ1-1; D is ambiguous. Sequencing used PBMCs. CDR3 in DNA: TGTGCCAGCAGTGATGTTGGAGGGAACACTGAAGCTTTCTTT. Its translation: CASSDVGGNTEAFF.